These 20 T cell receptor beta chains were all obtained from the same sample, sequenced in a study of T cell changes during pregnancy in multiple sclerosis. TCRdb's table, derived via immunoSEQ multiplex PCR, lists solely in-frame clones and lacks some. The table records approximately 130,000 clones, approximately 93% of them present only once. The source material was peripheral blood, sampled before pregnancy. All receptors derive from a female donor with multiple sclerosis, enrolled in a pregnancy study.

The chain uses TRBV6-1 and TRBJ2-5; TRBD2 agrees at 8 bases. V gave up 5 bases and J gave up 3 bases; unmatched junction bases: 8. Germline V gives CDR1 MNHNS, CDR2 SASEGT. The CDR3 has 15 amino acids. CDR3 bases: TGTGCCAGCAGTATCACCGGGACTAGGAAAGAGACCCAGTACTTC. It codes for CASSITGTRKETQYF.

The rearrangement links TRBV5-8 to TRBJ2-2; a possible D gene is TRBD1 (6 bases). Trimming left V 2 bases short and J 4 bases short, with 12 bases between. The V gene's germline CDR1 is SGHTS and CDR2 YDEGEE. CDR3 length equals 15 residues. DNA for the CDR3: TGTGCCAGCAGCTTTCACAGGGTGGGCACCGGGGAGCTGTTTTTT. It encodes CASSFHRVGTGELFF.

This sequence joins TRBV19 and TRBJ2-7; the match to TRBD2 covers 9 bases. Germline V gives CDR1 LNHDA, CDR2 SQIVND (reference sequence). The CDR3 is 17 amino acids. With 6 bases clipped from V and 0 bases from J, the junction kept 12 bases outside the gene matches. The CDR3 loop reads CASSNLGASGISYEQYF. In nucleotides, the CDR3 is TGTGCCAGTAGCAACCTCGGAGCTAGCGGGATCTCCTACGAGCAGTACTTC.

The rearrangement links TRBV5-5 to TRBJ1-3; TRBD1 aligns across 7 bases. The V gene's germline CDR1 is SGHKS and CDR2 YYEKEE (reference sequence). After removal of 2 bases from V and 0 bases from J, the junction contained 8 bases not matched to a gene. This CDR3 is 17 amino acids long. CDR3 nucleotide sequence: TGTGCCAGCAGCTTTGTTGCAGGGGGTTCCTCTGGAAACACCATATATTTT. Its translation is CASSFVAGGSSGNTIYF.

This chain joins TRBV28 and TRBJ1-5, with D tentatively TRBD1 (6 bases). The length of the CDR3 is 16 residues. The germline V gene has CDR1 MDHEN and CDR2 SYDVKM. V was cut by 2 bases and J by 2 bases, with 13 bases left in between. DNA of the CDR3: TGTGCCAGCAGTTTAGCCGGGGGGCAAGGCAATCAGCCCCAGCATTTT. Protein product: CASSLAGGQGNQPQHF.

The J gene is TRBJ1-2, the V gene TRBV5-1; D is unclear. V dropped 4 bases and J dropped 8 bases, with 24 bases sitting between them. Per germline, CDR1 SGHRS and CDR2 YFSETQ. The CDR3 totals 16 residues. The CDR3 nucleotides read TGCGCCAGCAGCGCCCCGGGTTTTGCCCCACAAGAGGGCTACACCTTC. Its translation: CASSAPGFAPQEGYTF.

The chain is built from TRBV5-4 and TRBJ1-6; 9 positions match TRBD1. The CDR3 has 15 residues. V lost 1 base and J lost 5; bases outside the gene matches: 1. Germline CDR1 SGHNT, CDR2 YYREEE (reference sequence). The CDR3 DNA reads as TGTGCCAGCAGCTTGAGGACAGGGGATAATTCACCCCTCCACTTT. Amino acid sequence: CASSLRTGDNSPLHF.

The chain recombines TRBV6-1 with TRBJ1-6, with D possibly being TRBD1 (6 bases). The CDR3 extends over 18 amino acids. The germline V gene has CDR1 MNHNS and CDR2 SASEGT. Trimming removed 4 bases at V and 0 bases at J, with 16 bases between. The CDR3 spells CASSARGQPSSYNSPLHF. The CDR3 DNA reads TGTGCCAGCAGTGCCCGTGGACAGCCGAGCTCCTATAATTCACCCCTCCACTTT.

DNA for the CDR3: TGCGCCAGCAGCCCACCGGCGGGGCCCGGGGAGCTGTTTTTT. Amino acid sequence: CASSPPAGPGELFF. The chain links TRBV5-1 to TRBJ2-2; D possibly corresponds to TRBD2 (6 bases). Germline V gives CDR1 SGHRS, CDR2 YFSETQ. The CDR3 loop spans 14 amino acids. Trimming took 4 bases from V and 6 from J, leaving 13 bases between them.

V is TRBV7-6 and J is TRBJ2-7; D perhaps matches TRBD1 (7 bases). V dropped 0 bases and J dropped 2 bases, with 14 bases sitting between them. Germline assignment: CDR1 SGHVS and CDR2 FNYEAQ. The CDR3 has 16 amino acids. CDR3 sequence: CASSLAVAGGTYEQYF. DNA for the CDR3: TGTGCCAGCAGCTTAGCGGTTGCAGGGGGGACCTACGAGCAGTACTTC.

The V gene is TRBV30, the J gene TRBJ2-7; D possibly corresponds to TRBD1 (6 bases). V lost 3 bases and J 2 bases, leaving 11 bases between the germline ends. CDR3 size: 13 residues. In germline, CDR1 is GTSNPN, CDR2 SVGIG (reference sequence). The CDR3 DNA follows: TGTGCCTGGAGCCGGGACAACCCCTACGAGCAGTACTTC. Its translation: CAWSRDNPYEQYF.

The rearrangement joins TRBV6-1 to TRBJ2-3, with 7 bases matching TRBD2. The CDR3 sequence is 14 residues long. The trim removed 8 bases at V and 5 bases at J, leaving 10 bases unmatched. Germline CDR1 is MNHNS and CDR2 is SASEGT. This CDR3 is CASASGTTGDTQYF. CDR3 DNA: TGTGCCAGCGCATCCGGGACTACAGGAGATACGCAGTATTTT.

The chain uses TRBV5-4 and TRBJ2-3; 10 bases agree with TRBD1. There are 15 residues in the CDR3. The V gene end was trimmed by 4 bases and the J gene end by 6 bases; junction bases not matched to a gene: 8. Germline CDR1 is SGHNT and CDR2 is YYREEE (reference sequence). The CDR3, as DNA: TGTGCCAGCAGCGTGGGACAGGGGTTGGTGGATACGCAGTATTTT. Amino acid sequence: CASSVGQGLVDTQYF.

The chain couples TRBV29-1 to TRBJ1-1, with D unresolved. The germline CDR1 and CDR2 sequences are SQVTM and ANQGSEA. The CDR3 totals 12 residues. The V end lost 7 bases, the J end lost 6 bases, and 15 bases lay between the germline ends. The CDR3 loop is CSAMGGYPEAFF. CDR3 sequence (DNA): TGCAGCGCCATGGGAGGGTACCCTGAAGCTTTCTTT.

This clone was seen a few times. This sequence joins TRBV10-2 and TRBJ1-2; tentative D call: TRBD1 (5 bases). Germline loops: CDR1 WSHSY, CDR2 SAAADI. V lost 8 bases, J lost 6 bases, and 13 bases lay in between. This CDR3 contains 12 residues. The CDR3 coding sequence is TGCGCCAGCTCACCGCGGGGGGATGGCTACACCTTC. It translates to CASSPRGDGYTF.

The gene calls are TRBV6-1 and TRBJ1-1; unclear D gene. The germline V gene encodes CDR1 MNHNS and CDR2 SASEGT. The length of the CDR3 is 15 residues. V was clipped by 5 bases and J by 3 bases, with 16 bases between them. This CDR3 is CASSTSSGSHTEAFF. The CDR3 DNA follows: TGTGCCAGCAGTACATCATCGGGAAGTCACACTGAAGCTTTCTTT.

The rearrangement links TRBV9 to TRBJ2-2; 15 nucleotides agree with TRBD2. In germline, CDR1 is SGDLS, CDR2 YYNGEE. V lost 4 bases and J lost 4; bases outside the gene matches: 20. CDR3 length: 22 residues. The CDR3 DNA is TGTGCCAGCAGCCCAACGCCGGGACTAGCGGGGGGCCTAGGGGACCCCACCGGGGAGCTGTTTTTT. Amino acids: CASSPTPGLAGGLGDPTGELFF.

The chain combines TRBV5-1 with TRBJ2-3; D gene uncertain. With 0 bases removed from V and 4 bases from J, the gap between germline ends came to 9 bases. The germline gives CDR1 SGHRS, CDR2 YFSETQ. The CDR3 is 14 residues long. The CDR3 nucleotides are TGCGCCAGCAGCTTGGATTGGGCTGCAGATACGCAGTATTTT. It yields the protein CASSLDWAADTQYF.

CDR3 bases: TGTGCCAGCAGCTACGTAACGGACAGGACTGAAGCTTTCTTT. This encodes CASSYVTDRTEAFF. The chain employs TRBV5-4 and TRBJ1-1; 7 nucleotides line up with TRBD1. The germline V gene has CDR1 SGHNT and CDR2 YYREEE (reference sequence). V shed 3 bases and J 5 bases; nucleotides not matched to a gene: 7. This CDR3 has 14 amino acids.

This clone appeared a single time. The chain carries TRBV21-1 and TRBJ2-1; the table gives TRBD2 as D, unverified against the DNA. TRBV21-1 is given as a pseudogene. The CDR3 covers 14 residues. The CDR3 region is CAPAGVRSYNEQFF. The CDR3 DNA follows: TGTGCCCCCGCGGGGGTGCGTTCCTACAATGAGCAGTTCTTC.